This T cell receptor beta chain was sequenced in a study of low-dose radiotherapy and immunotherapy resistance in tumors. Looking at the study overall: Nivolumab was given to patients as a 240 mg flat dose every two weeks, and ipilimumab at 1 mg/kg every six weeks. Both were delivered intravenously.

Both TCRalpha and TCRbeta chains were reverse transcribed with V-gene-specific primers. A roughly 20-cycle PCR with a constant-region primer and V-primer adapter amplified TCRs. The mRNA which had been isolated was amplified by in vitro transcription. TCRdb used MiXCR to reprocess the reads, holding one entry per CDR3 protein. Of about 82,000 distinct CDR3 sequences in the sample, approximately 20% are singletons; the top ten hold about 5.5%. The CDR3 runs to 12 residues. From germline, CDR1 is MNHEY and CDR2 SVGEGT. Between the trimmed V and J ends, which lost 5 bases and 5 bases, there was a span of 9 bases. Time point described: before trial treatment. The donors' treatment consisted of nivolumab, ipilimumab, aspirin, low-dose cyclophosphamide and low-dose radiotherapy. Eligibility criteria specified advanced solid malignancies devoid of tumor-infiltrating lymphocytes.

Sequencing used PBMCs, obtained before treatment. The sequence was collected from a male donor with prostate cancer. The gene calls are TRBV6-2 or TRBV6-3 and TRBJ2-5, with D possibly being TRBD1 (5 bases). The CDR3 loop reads CASSEQVETQYF. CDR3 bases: TGTGCCAGCAGTGAACAGGTCGAGACCCAGTACTTC.